This T cell receptor beta chain was found in a study of radiation and T cells in renal cell carcinoma. Regarding time point: blood 2 weeks post-SBRT. The treatment here: 15 Gy SBRT to primary tumor, nephrectomy 4 weeks later. Assay used: immunoSEQ multiplex PCR; TCRdb lists only in-frame clones, some missing. The sample shows roughly 130,000 clones, 88% of them seen only once. CDR1 and CDR2 (germline): SGHNT, YENEEA. J was trimmed by 12 bases and V by 4 bases; bases with no gene match: 8. This CDR3 is 12 amino acids long. The gene calls are TRBV11-3 and TRBJ1-1, with 7 bases matching TRBD1. The clonotype originates from a woman in her seventies with renal cell carcinoma. This sample comprised blood, obtained from a patient whose treatment included radiotherapy and nephrectomy. CDR3: CASSYDRVRTFF. CDR3 bases: TGTGCCAGCAGCTACGACAGGGTACGGACTTTCTTT.